This is a list of T cell receptor beta chains from one sample in a study of Ad26.COV2.S vaccination and SARS-CoV-2 variants. The assay was immunoSEQ multiplex PCR, and TCRdb's table has in-frame clones only and misses some. This table has a few hundred thousand clones, 75% to 95% appearing once. This sample comprised peripheral blood, obtained in a trial of Ad26.COV2.S vaccine versus placebo. Receptors originate from a person aged 18 to 59 who received the Ad26.COV2.S COVID-19 vaccine or a placebo. CDR3s include the opening cysteine and the closing phenylalanine or tryptophan. The order of the fields is D gene, clone size, CDR3 length, V gene, J gene, CDR3 protein, CDR3 DNA. D genes are given only for firm matches. Clone sizes are given selectively: once, few, many, or a class where the clone is expanded.

D gene: -
clone size: -
CDR3 length: 14
V gene: TRBV9
J gene: TRBJ2-3
CDR3 protein: CASSSTTGADTQYF
CDR3 DNA: TGTGCCAGCTCGTCGACAACAGGCGCAGATACGCAGTATTTT

D gene: TRBD2
clone size: few
CDR3 length: 17
V gene: TRBV7-6
J gene: TRBJ2-2
CDR3 protein: CASSLAKTSVNTGELFF
CDR3 DNA: TGTGCCAGCAGCTTAGCAAAGACTAGCGTAAACACCGGGGAGCTGTTTTTT

D gene: -
clone size: -
CDR3 length: 13
V gene: TRBV3-1/TRBV3-2
J gene: TRBJ1-1
CDR3 protein: CASSQSANTEAFF
CDR3 DNA: TGTGCCAGCAGCCAAAGTGCAAACACTGAAGCTTTCTTT

D gene: -
clone size: once
CDR3 length: 13
V gene: TRBV30
J gene: TRBJ2-7
CDR3 protein: CAWSVQSIGEQYF
CDR3 DNA: TGTGCCTGGAGTGTACAGTCCATTGGCGAGCAGTACTTC

D gene: TRBD1
clone size: few
CDR3 length: 17
V gene: TRBV27
J gene: TRBJ2-2
CDR3 protein: CASSPISPYRGSGELFF
CDR3 DNA: TGTGCCAGCAGTCCCATCTCCCCCTACAGGGGAAGCGGGGAGCTGTTTTTT

D gene: -
clone size: few
CDR3 length: 13
V gene: TRBV30
J gene: TRBJ1-1
CDR3 protein: CAWSGRQDTEAFF
CDR3 DNA: TGTGCCTGGAGTGGACGTCAGGACACTGAAGCTTTCTTT

D gene: TRBD2
clone size: -
CDR3 length: 17
V gene: TRBV7-2
J gene: TRBJ2-1
CDR3 protein: CASSSRLTSVTYNEQFF
CDR3 DNA: TGTGCCAGCAGCTCGCGCCTGACTAGCGTGACCTACAATGAGCAGTTCTTC

D gene: -
clone size: -
CDR3 length: 13
V gene: TRBV7-3
J gene: TRBJ1-1
CDR3 protein: CASSLQPNTEAFF
CDR3 DNA: TGTGCCAGCAGCTTACAGCCGAACACTGAAGCTTTCTTT

D gene: -
clone size: many
CDR3 length: 17
V gene: TRBV27
J gene: TRBJ1-5
CDR3 protein: CASSLYRTPDSNQPQHF
CDR3 DNA: TGTGCCAGCAGTTTATATCGGACACCCGATAGCAATCAGCCCCAGCATTTT

D gene: -
clone size: -
CDR3 length: 15
V gene: TRBV30
J gene: TRBJ2-2
CDR3 protein: CAWSSGLSNVGELFF
CDR3 DNA: TGTGCCTGGAGTTCAGGACTATCTAACGTCGGGGAGCTGTTTTTT

D gene: -
clone size: -
CDR3 length: 14
V gene: TRBV5-1
J gene: TRBJ2-1
CDR3 protein: CASRVQGGRNEQFF
CDR3 DNA: TGCGCCAGCAGGGTTCAGGGTGGAAGGAATGAGCAGTTCTTC

D gene: -
clone size: -
CDR3 length: 12
V gene: TRBV28
J gene: TRBJ2-7
CDR3 protein: CASSISFYEQYF
CDR3 DNA: TGTGCCAGCAGTATTTCATTCTACGAGCAGTACTTC

D gene: -
clone size: -
CDR3 length: 14
V gene: TRBV7-9
J gene: TRBJ2-7
CDR3 protein: CASSLTRGGEEQYF
CDR3 DNA: TGTGCCAGCAGCTTAACCCGAGGGGGGGAAGAGCAGTACTTC

D gene: TRBD2
clone size: -
CDR3 length: 16
V gene: TRBV4-1
J gene: TRBJ2-3
CDR3 protein: CASSQLTSGRTDTQYF
CDR3 DNA: TGCGCCAGCAGCCAACTGACTAGCGGGAGAACGGATACGCAGTATTTT

D gene: -
clone size: -
CDR3 length: 15
V gene: TRBV18
J gene: TRBJ2-7
CDR3 protein: CASSPSGFGDMEQYF
CDR3 DNA: TGTGCCAGCTCACCATCCGGGTTCGGTGATATGGAGCAGTACTTC

D gene: -
clone size: -
CDR3 length: 12
V gene: TRBV7-6
J gene: TRBJ1-4
CDR3 protein: CASSLDREKLFF
CDR3 DNA: TGTGCCAGCAGCTTAGATCGTGAAAAACTGTTTTTT

D gene: TRBD2
clone size: -
CDR3 length: 15
V gene: TRBV11-3
J gene: TRBJ2-1
CDR3 protein: CASSLDGGGSHEQFF
CDR3 DNA: TGTGCCAGCAGCTTAGATGGGGGAGGGAGCCATGAGCAGTTCTTC

D gene: -
clone size: -
CDR3 length: 13
V gene: TRBV4-2
J gene: TRBJ1-6
CDR3 protein: CASSQDRDSPLHF
CDR3 DNA: TGTGCCAGCAGCCAAGATAGGGATTCACCCCTCCACTTT

D gene: TRBD2
clone size: -
CDR3 length: 17
V gene: TRBV3-1/TRBV3-2
J gene: TRBJ2-2
CDR3 protein: CASSQVSGGSHTGELFF
CDR3 DNA: TGTGCCAGCAGCCAAGTATCGGGCGGGAGTCACACCGGGGAGCTGTTTTTT

D gene: -
clone size: -
CDR3 length: 12
V gene: TRBV2
J gene: TRBJ1-3
CDR3 protein: CASSGTGGTIYF
CDR3 DNA: TGTGCCAGCAGTGGGACGGGGGGCACCATATATTTT

D gene: -
clone size: -
CDR3 length: 12
V gene: TRBV28
J gene: TRBJ1-2
CDR3 protein: CASSLKKVGYTF
CDR3 DNA: TGTGCCAGCAGTTTGAAGAAGGTTGGCTACACCTTC

D gene: -
clone size: -
CDR3 length: 14
V gene: TRBV29-1
J gene: TRBJ2-1
CDR3 protein: CSVWWAGQYNEQFF
CDR3 DNA: TGCAGCGTTTGGTGGGCAGGACAATACAATGAGCAGTTCTTC

D gene: -
clone size: -
CDR3 length: 15
V gene: TRBV4-2
J gene: TRBJ2-7
CDR3 protein: CASSQEYGGTYEQYF
CDR3 DNA: TGTGCCAGCAGCCAAGAATACGGCGGAACCTACGAGCAGTACTTC

D gene: -
clone size: -
CDR3 length: 14
V gene: TRBV27
J gene: TRBJ2-7
CDR3 protein: CASSTSGSSYEQYF
CDR3 DNA: TGTGCCAGCAGTACCAGCGGTAGCTCCTACGAGCAGTACTTC

D gene: -
clone size: once
CDR3 length: 15
V gene: TRBV15
J gene: TRBJ1-5
CDR3 protein: CATSRDGADNQPQHF
CDR3 DNA: TGTGCCACCAGCAGAGATGGGGCGGACAATCAGCCCCAGCATTTT

D gene: -
clone size: -
CDR3 length: 13
V gene: TRBV5-1
J gene: TRBJ1-6
CDR3 protein: CASSARLEAPLHF
CDR3 DNA: TGCGCCAGCAGCGCCCGTCTGGAGGCACCCCTCCACTTT

D gene: TRBD2
clone size: -
CDR3 length: 18
V gene: TRBV7-2
J gene: TRBJ2-2
CDR3 protein: CASSLRATISGDTGELFF
CDR3 DNA: TGTGCCAGCAGCTTAAGGGCGACTATTAGCGGGGACACCGGGGAGCTGTTTTTT

D gene: TRBD2
clone size: -
CDR3 length: 16
V gene: TRBV19
J gene: TRBJ2-4
CDR3 protein: CASSWSREGLGNIQYF
CDR3 DNA: TGTGCCAGTAGTTGGTCGCGGGAGGGCCTGGGAAACATTCAGTACTTC

D gene: -
clone size: few
CDR3 length: 16
V gene: TRBV4-3
J gene: TRBJ1-4
CDR3 protein: CASSQGSRARNEKLFF
CDR3 DNA: TGCGCCAGCAGCCAAGGTAGCCGGGCCCGGAATGAAAAACTGTTTTTT